The 32 T cell receptor beta chains in this list originate from one sample, sequenced in a study of blood T cell repertoires in COVID-19. Assay: immunoSEQ multiplex PCR; the TCRdb copy retains only in-frame clones and omits some. The repertoire has approximately 500,000 clones, 89% of them found once; the top ten carry about 1%. The sequenced material came from peripheral blood. The receptor set was obtained from a man aged 18-30 years with COVID-19, enrolled during active disease.

CDR3 loop: CASSFEEQFF. The DNA of the CDR3 is TGTGCCAGCAGCTTTGAGGAGCAGTTCTTC. The chain carries TRBV7-9 and TRBJ2-1, with D unresolved. The CDR3 sequence is 10 residues long. The germline V gene encodes CDR1 SEHNR and CDR2 FQNEAQ (reference sequence). The V gene lost 3 bases and the J gene lost 10 bases, with 4 bases spanning the gap.

The rearrangement uses TRBV16 and TRBJ2-1; 10 bases fit TRBD1. The CDR3 has 16 amino acids. Germline CDR1 is KGHSY and CDR2 is FQNENV. J gave up 7 bases and V 4 bases, and 10 bases lay outside the gene matches. Here the CDR3 reads CASSRSGTGARNEQFF. The CDR3 DNA follows: TGTGCCAGCAGCCGATCCGGGACAGGGGCTAGGAATGAGCAGTTCTTC.

CDR3 nucleotides: TGTGCCAGCAGTTCCCCAACTACTAACTATGGCTACACCTTC. Its translation is CASSSPTTNYGYTF. V usage is TRBV6-6 and J usage is TRBJ1-2; D is unresolved. The CDR3 covers 14 residues. CDR1 is MNHNY, CDR2 SVGAGI, per germline (reference sequence). V was pared by 4 bases and J by 0 bases, with 9 bases between.

This clone was observed once. This rearrangement joins TRBV6-1 to TRBJ2-3; 10 bases align to TRBD1. The CDR3 is made up of 17 amino acids. Germline-derived CDR1 and CDR2 are MNHNS and SASEGT. The ends lost 2 bases at V and 2 bases at J; junction bases unmatched: 7. The CDR3 loop is CASSENPGQGNTDTQYF. The CDR3 DNA reads as TGTGCCAGCAGTGAAAACCCGGGACAGGGGAACACAGATACGCAGTATTTT.

Only one count was recorded for this clone. The chain combines TRBV5-1 with TRBJ2-2, with D possibly TRBD1 on 5 matching bases. Germline assignment: CDR1 SGHRS and CDR2 YFSETQ. The CDR3 is 17 amino acids. Trimming pared 2 bases from V and 5 bases from J, leaving 19 bases between. CDR3 in amino acids: CASSFSDRQLGTGELFF. The DNA of the CDR3 is TGCGCCAGCAGCTTCTCGGATCGACAGCTGGGGACCGGGGAGCTGTTTTTT.

V and J are TRBV7-2 and TRBJ2-1, with 12 bases identical to TRBD2. Trimming cost V 4 bases and J 5 bases; bases outside gene matches: 3. Germline loops: CDR1 SGHTA, CDR2 FQGNSA. This CDR3 spans 15 amino acids. The DNA of the CDR3 is TGTGCCAGCAGCTCAGGACTAGCGGGGAACAATGAGCAGTTCTTC. Translation gives CASSSGLAGNNEQFF.

CDR3 coding DNA: TGTGCCAGCAGCTCGACAGGGGGCGCAGGGACACCCCTCCACTTT. This translates into CASSSTGGAGTPLHF. The chain uses TRBV11-3 and TRBJ1-6, with 10 bases matching TRBD1. The CDR3 contains 15 residues. In germline, CDR1 is SGHNT, CDR2 YENEEA. J lost 11 bases, V lost 4 bases, and 8 bases had no gene match.

This chain's CDR3 is CASRAGWAGNEKLFF. CDR3 coding DNA: TGTGCCAGCAGAGCAGGGTGGGCCGGTAATGAAAAACTGTTTTTT. The V call is TRBV6-5, the J call TRBJ1-4, with D possibly TRBD1 on 5 matching bases. CDR3 length: 15 residues. V lost 6 bases to trimming and J lost 4 bases, with 15 bases between them. Germline V lookup: CDR1 MNHEY, CDR2 SVGAGI.

CDR3 DNA: TGCAGCGTTGAAACAGGCCCTGAAAAACTGTTTTTT. This gives the protein CSVETGPEKLFF. The J gene is TRBJ1-4, the V gene TRBV29-1; a weak D match, TRBD1 (5 bases). Germline CDR1 and CDR2: SQVTM and ANQGSEA. CDR3 length equals 12 residues. The V end was cut by 2 bases, the J end by 7 bases, with 8 bases between.

The rearrangement links TRBV18 to TRBJ1-5, with TRBD1 as a possible D gene (5 bases). The V gene's germline CDR1 is KGHSH and CDR2 LQKENI. V lost 3 bases, J lost 8 bases, and 11 bases lay in between. The CDR3 is made up of 13 amino acids. For the CDR3, the DNA is TGTGCCAGCTCACCCCAGTGGGGGGAGCCCCAGCATTTT. Translation: CASSPQWGEPQHF.

The CDR3 DNA sequence: TGTGCCACCCCAGGGACAGACTACGAGCAGTACTTC. Translation gives CATPGTDYEQYF. The rearrangement uses TRBV24-1 and TRBJ2-7, with TRBD1 matching 7 bases. The V and J ends lost 9 bases and 3 bases, in that order; junction bases with no gene match: 4. CDR1 KGHDR and CDR2 SFDVKD come from the germline V gene. There are 12 residues in the CDR3.

The rearrangement joins TRBV19 to TRBJ1-4; D remains ambiguous. Germline CDR1 LNHDA, CDR2 SQIVND (reference sequence). V was clipped by 10 bases and J by 7 bases, with 19 bases between them. This CDR3 has 14 residues. CDR3 amino acids: CATSWGTSSEKLFF. The CDR3 DNA reads TGTGCCACCTCGTGGGGAACTAGTAGTGAAAAACTGTTTTTT.

The rearrangement uses TRBV4-1 and TRBJ2-1; D remains unclear. There are 14 residues in the CDR3. The germline V gene encodes CDR1 MGHRA and CDR2 YSYEKL. Between the trimmed V and J ends, which lost 1 base and 7 bases, there was a span of 11 bases. The CDR3 loop reads CASSQVAAPNEQFF. CDR3 bases: TGCGCCAGCAGCCAAGTGGCGGCCCCAAATGAGCAGTTCTTC.

This clone has a single count. V is TRBV5-6 and J is TRBJ1-5; 7 bases are a match to TRBD1. V shed 1 base and J 10 bases; nucleotides not matched to a gene: 11. The germline V gene encodes CDR1 SGHDT and CDR2 YYEEEE. This CDR3 is 15 amino acids long. The chain's CDR3 is CASSLYQGVNVPQHF. The DNA of the CDR3 is TGTGCCAGCAGCTTGTATCAGGGGGTGAACGTACCCCAGCATTTT.

V gene TRBV19 combines with J gene TRBJ1-1, with TRBD1 matching over 7 bases. From germline, CDR1 is LNHDA and CDR2 SQIVND (reference sequence). CDR3 length: 11 amino acids. J gave up 8 bases and V 10 bases, and 7 bases lay outside the gene matches. CDR3 in DNA: TGTGCCACCGAGACAGGGAAGGAAGCTTTCTTT. It yields the protein CATETGKEAFF.

The chain links TRBV12-3 or TRBV12-4 to TRBJ2-5; D not certain. V lost 4 bases to trimming and J lost 7 bases, with 10 bases between them. The CDR3 sequence is 12 residues long. The CDR3 DNA follows: TGTGCCAGCAGTTCCACCATCGGGACCCAGTACTTC. This translates into CASSSTIGTQYF.

The rearrangement links TRBV7-3 to TRBJ2-1, with 7 bases aligning to TRBD1. The CDR3 totals 19 residues. Trimming removed 5 bases from V and 0 bases from J; junction bases left unmatched: 16. From germline, CDR1 is SGHTA and CDR2 FQGTGA. The CDR3 reads CASSRSGTARPSSYNEQFF. In DNA form, the CDR3 reads TGTGCCAGCAGCAGGTCCGGGACAGCTAGACCCAGCTCCTACAATGAGCAGTTCTTC.

The rearrangement joins TRBV19 to TRBJ2-3, with 8 bases lining up with TRBD2. Germline lookup yields CDR1 LNHDA and CDR2 SQIVND (reference sequence). The CDR3 spans 16 residues. V was clipped by 7 bases and J by 2 bases; unmatched bases: 11. CDR3 in amino acids: CASTPRRGGSTDTQYF. The CDR3 nucleotides are TGTGCCAGTACCCCCCGACGGGGGGGGTCCACAGATACGCAGTATTTT.

The table lists this clone with a few counts. The chain is built from TRBV7-8 and TRBJ2-7, with D uncertain. The CDR3 is 12 residues long. Between the trimmed V and J ends, which lost 6 bases and 0 bases, there was a span of 6 bases. The germline V gene has CDR1 SGHVS and CDR2 FQNEAQ. The CDR3 bases are TGTGCCAGCAGTTTGAGCTCCTACGAGCAGTACTTC. This encodes CASSLSSYEQYF.

V and J are TRBV4-2 and TRBJ2-3; maybe TRBD1 (5 bases). Trimming pared 1 base from V and 5 bases from J, leaving 25 bases between. There are 19 residues in the CDR3. The germline gives CDR1 LGHNA, CDR2 YNFKEQ. For the CDR3, the DNA is TGTGCCAGCAGCCAAGCAATAGAAACAGGCTTGGTTCGTGTAGATACGCAGTATTTT. Protein: CASSQAIETGLVRVDTQYF.

The CDR3 here is CASSLNRDYWADTQYF. In nucleotides, the CDR3 is TGTGCCAGCAGCTTAAACCGGGACTATTGGGCAGATACGCAGTATTTT. The chain is built from TRBV5-4 and TRBJ2-3, with TRBD2 matching 7 bases. This CDR3 spans 16 amino acids. Germline CDR1 reads SGHNT; CDR2 reads YYREEE (reference sequence). The V segment lost 2 bases and the J segment 4 bases; nucleotides outside the gene matches: 10.

The V and J genes are TRBV11-2 and TRBJ2-1; 8 bases are a match to TRBD1. Germline V lookup: CDR1 SGHAT, CDR2 FQNNGV. J was trimmed by 7 bases and V by 4 bases; bases with no gene match: 12. The CDR3 covers 16 residues. The CDR3, as DNA: TGTGCCAGCAGCTATCCTCACCCAGGGGGCACAAATGAGCAGTTCTTC. Translating it yields CASSYPHPGGTNEQFF.

The V and J genes are TRBV6-6 and TRBJ2-2; TRBD2 agrees at 9 bases. With V trimmed by 5 bases and J by 5 bases, 24 bases remained unmatched. CDR1 is MNHNY and CDR2 is SVGAGI in the germline V gene (reference sequence). CDR3 length: 21 residues. The CDR3 sequence: CASSQTPLSRGRAGLTGELFF. CDR3 DNA sequence: TGTGCCAGCAGTCAGACACCCCTCTCTCGCGGGAGGGCCGGTCTAACCGGGGAGCTGTTTTTT.

The rearrangement links TRBV7-9 to TRBJ2-7, with TRBD2 matching 7 bases. V was pared by 5 bases and J by 2 bases, with 6 bases of the junction left unmatched. Germline lookup yields CDR1 SEHNR and CDR2 FQNEAQ (reference sequence). This CDR3 has 14 residues. Here the CDR3 reads CASSEVGGAYEQYF. CDR3 in DNA: TGTGCCAGCAGCGAAGTGGGGGGGGCCTACGAGCAGTACTTC.

The rearrangement joins TRBV2 to TRBJ1-5; D not resolved. The germline V and J ends were trimmed by 4 bases and 2 bases, with 12 bases remaining between them. Germline V gene sequence: CDR1 SNHLY, CDR2 FYNNEI. The CDR3 length is 15 residues. This chain's CDR3 is CASSARTRRNQPQHF. The CDR3 coding sequence is TGTGCCAGCAGTGCCCGGACTAGGCGCAATCAGCCCCAGCATTTT.

The rearrangement uses TRBV21-1 and TRBJ2-4; no DNA check was done on the table's D call, TRBD1. TRBV21-1 is a pseudogene locus. The CDR3 extends over 19 amino acids. CDR3 DNA sequence: TGTGCCAGTGCTTATACCGGGACAGGGGAAAGAGGACCCAAAAACATTCAGTACTTC. As protein: CASAYTGTGERGPKNIQYF.

The V and J genes are TRBV9 and TRBJ1-6, with D tentatively TRBD1 (5 bases). V lost 3 bases to trimming and J lost 6 bases, with 13 bases between them. In germline, CDR1 is SGDLS, CDR2 YYNGEE. CDR3 size: 15 residues. CDR3 nucleotides: TGTGCCAGCAGCGAGCAGGGTAACCTTAATTCACCCCTCCACTTT. Its protein is CASSEQGNLNSPLHF.

The chain uses TRBV7-9 and TRBJ1-4; D perhaps matches TRBD1 (5 bases). With 5 bases removed from V and 6 bases from J, the gap between germline ends came to 16 bases. This CDR3 is 15 amino acids long. Germline-derived CDR1 and CDR2 are SEHNR and FQNEAQ (reference sequence). The CDR3 loop reads CASSRGGTFDEKLFF. In nucleotides, the CDR3 is TGTGCCAGCAGCCGGGGAGGGACCTTTGATGAAAAACTGTTTTTT.

This clone was recorded a few times. Different DNA sequences within this sample yield the same CDR3. The genes are TRBV2 and TRBJ2-1; 10 bases agree with TRBD2. CDR1 and CDR2 (germline): SNHLY, FYNNEI. With V trimmed by 6 bases and J by 8 bases, 7 bases remained unmatched. The CDR3 length is 14 residues. CDR3 amino acids: CASRTGTSDHEQFF. The CDR3 DNA sequence: TGTGCCAGCAGGACCGGGACTAGCGACCATGAGCAGTTCTTC.

The chain joins TRBV7-2 to TRBJ2-4, with D possibly TRBD1 on 5 matching bases. Trimming took 5 bases from V and 5 from J, leaving 13 bases between them. Germline values: CDR1 SGHTA, CDR2 FQGNSA. The CDR3 is 14 amino acids. The CDR3 region is CASSTYRKENIQYF. DNA of the CDR3: TGTGCCAGCAGCACCTACAGGAAGGAAAACATTCAGTACTTC.

This sequence joins TRBV30 and TRBJ1-2; TRBD1 is a possible D gene (6 bases). Trimming shortened V by 1 base and J by 7 bases, and 19 bases separated the two germline ends. The CDR3 consists of 15 residues. Germline V CDR1 and CDR2: GTSNPN, SVGIG (reference sequence). In DNA form, the CDR3 reads TGTGCCTGGAGTGCCAATAATGCGGGGGCTTCTGGCTACACCTTC. This encodes CAWSANNAGASGYTF. Full variable domain (missing parts from reference TRBV30 and TRBJ1-2): SQTIHQWPATLVQPVGSPLSLECTVEGTSNPNLYWYRQAAGRGLQLLFYSVGIGQISSEVPQNLSASRPQDRQFILSSKKLLLSDSGFYLCAWSANNAGASGYTFGSGTRLTVV.

The CDR3 DNA reads TGCGCCAGCAGTGAGGTTCTAACAGATACGCAGTATTTT. The encoded protein is CASSEVLTDTQYF. The chain is built from TRBV10-1 and TRBJ2-3; D is unresolved. Trimming removed 2 bases at V and 3 bases at J, with 6 bases between. The length of the CDR3 is 13 residues. The V gene's germline CDR1 is WNHNN and CDR2 SYGVQD (reference sequence).